This is a list of T cell receptor beta chains from one sample in a study of cytomegalovirus exposure and HLA in healthy donors. The protocol was immunoSEQ multiplex PCR, while the TCRdb copy is restricted to in-frame clones and leaves out a portion. The table lists about 67,000 clones, 85% to 90% of them singletons. Sequencing input: PBMCs. All receptors come from a woman younger than 45 in good health and CMV-seropositive. CDR3s leave out the opening cysteine and the closing phenylalanine or tryptophan. D genes are given only for firm matches. Clone size is given for some rows only: seen once, a few or many times, or a class if the clone is expanded.

D gene: NA; clone size: NA; V gene: TRBV5-6; J gene: TRBJ2-7; CDR3 protein: ASSSDTSYEQY
D gene: TRBD1; clone size: NA; V gene: TRBV27; J gene: TRBJ2-7; CDR3 protein: ASSLFEGQGEYEQY
D gene: NA; clone size: NA; V gene: TRBV5-5; J gene: TRBJ2-1; CDR3 protein: ASSSNNEQF
D gene: TRBD2; clone size: NA; V gene: TRBV5-5; J gene: TRBJ2-3; CDR3 protein: ASSLGAGGLTDTQY
D gene: TRBD2; clone size: NA; V gene: TRBV29-1; J gene: TRBJ2-1; CDR3 protein: SATGLVSPRSEQF
D gene: TRBD2; clone size: NA; V gene: TRBV7-6; J gene: TRBJ2-1; CDR3 protein: ASSLSGVAGGGQF
D gene: NA; clone size: NA; V gene: TRBV18; J gene: TRBJ2-7; CDR3 protein: ASSPSGSEQY
D gene: TRBD1; clone size: NA; V gene: TRBV6-5; J gene: TRBJ1-1; CDR3 protein: ASSRNRGGNTEAF
D gene: NA; clone size: NA; V gene: TRBV9; J gene: TRBJ1-5; CDR3 protein: ASSYEEGYQPQH
D gene: NA; clone size: NA; V gene: TRBV18; J gene: TRBJ2-3; CDR3 protein: ASSQQGYRDTQY
D gene: TRBD2; clone size: once; V gene: TRBV28; J gene: TRBJ2-7; CDR3 protein: ASSSSLAEPPHTKQY
D gene: NA; clone size: NA; V gene: TRBV6-6; J gene: TRBJ1-1; CDR3 protein: ASSYAGKDTEAF
D gene: NA; clone size: NA; V gene: TRBV15; J gene: TRBJ2-1; CDR3 protein: ATSRGRGAGSSYNEQF
D gene: TRBD1; clone size: NA; V gene: TRBV4-2; J gene: TRBJ2-6; CDR3 protein: ASSQMTGAGANVLT
D gene: TRBD1; clone size: NA; V gene: TRBV6-1; J gene: TRBJ2-1; CDR3 protein: ASKDRGVSGNEQF
D gene: NA; clone size: NA; V gene: TRBV6-1; J gene: TRBJ2-7; CDR3 protein: ASSERLGRDAYEQY
D gene: NA; clone size: NA; V gene: TRBV5-1; J gene: TRBJ2-1; CDR3 protein: ASSHSGYYNEQF
D gene: NA; clone size: NA; V gene: TRBV4-1; J gene: TRBJ2-2; CDR3 protein: ASSLGLGRGTGELF
D gene: TRBD2; clone size: NA; V gene: TRBV2; J gene: TRBJ2-2; CDR3 protein: ASSGGLAGIAGELF
D gene: NA; clone size: once; V gene: TRBV11-2; J gene: TRBJ2-1; CDR3 protein: ASSLVRGAGQEQF
D gene: TRBD2; clone size: once; V gene: TRBV7-3; J gene: TRBJ2-1; CDR3 protein: ASSLTPRKRENSYNEQF
D gene: TRBD2; clone size: NA; V gene: TRBV29-1; J gene: TRBJ2-5; CDR3 protein: SVALTSGPQETQY
D gene: TRBD2; clone size: NA; V gene: TRBV6-5; J gene: TRBJ2-7; CDR3 protein: ASSYTAGGDEQY
D gene: TRBD2; clone size: NA; V gene: TRBV11-2; J gene: TRBJ2-1; CDR3 protein: ASSPRGGGASYNEQF
D gene: TRBD1; clone size: NA; V gene: TRBV6-4; J gene: TRBJ1-1; CDR3 protein: ASSPRTGVSEAF
D gene: NA; clone size: NA; V gene: TRBV7-9; J gene: TRBJ2-1; CDR3 protein: ASSLVPSPDNEQF
D gene: TRBD2; clone size: once; V gene: TRBV6-5; J gene: TRBJ2-5; CDR3 protein: ASSPPSGEGETQY
D gene: NA; clone size: NA; V gene: TRBV5-1; J gene: TRBJ1-3; CDR3 protein: ASSLGDIGSSGNTIY